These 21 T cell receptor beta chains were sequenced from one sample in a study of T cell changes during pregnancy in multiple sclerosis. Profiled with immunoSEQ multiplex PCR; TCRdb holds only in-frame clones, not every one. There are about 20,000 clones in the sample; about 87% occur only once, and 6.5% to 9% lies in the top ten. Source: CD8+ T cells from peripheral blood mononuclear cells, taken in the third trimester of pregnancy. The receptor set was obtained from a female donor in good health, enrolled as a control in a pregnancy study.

In DNA form, the CDR3 reads TGTGCCAGCAGCTCGACCTGGGGGGACGAGACCCAGTACTTC. This encodes CASSSTWGDETQYF. This chain joins TRBV7-9 and TRBJ2-5; D might be TRBD2 (6 bases). CDR1 and CDR2 (germline): SEHNR, FQNEAQ (reference sequence). V gave up 4 bases and J gave up 5 bases, with 14 bases separating them. CDR3 length equals 14 residues.

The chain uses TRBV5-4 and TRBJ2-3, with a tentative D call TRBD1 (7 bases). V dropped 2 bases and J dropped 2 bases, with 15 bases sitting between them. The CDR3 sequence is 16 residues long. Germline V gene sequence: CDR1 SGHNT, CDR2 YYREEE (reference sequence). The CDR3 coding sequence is TGTGCCAGCAGCTTTGGATCAGGGGGGTACACAGATACGCAGTATTTT. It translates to CASSFGSGGYTDTQYF.

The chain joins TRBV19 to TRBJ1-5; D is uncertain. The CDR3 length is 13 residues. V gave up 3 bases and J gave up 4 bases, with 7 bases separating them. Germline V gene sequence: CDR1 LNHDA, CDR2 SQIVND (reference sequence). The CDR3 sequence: CASSIRENQPQHF. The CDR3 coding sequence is TGTGCCAGTAGTATTCGGGAGAATCAGCCCCAGCATTTT.

The CDR3 DNA sequence: TGTGCCAGCAGTCGGGCAGGGGGAGGCTATGGCTACACCTTC. This sequence encodes CASSRAGGGYGYTF. The J gene is TRBJ1-2, the V gene TRBV2; 7 positions match TRBD1. J gave up 4 bases and V 5 bases, and 7 bases lay outside the gene matches. This CDR3 has 14 amino acids. CDR1 is SNHLY, CDR2 FYNNEI, per germline.

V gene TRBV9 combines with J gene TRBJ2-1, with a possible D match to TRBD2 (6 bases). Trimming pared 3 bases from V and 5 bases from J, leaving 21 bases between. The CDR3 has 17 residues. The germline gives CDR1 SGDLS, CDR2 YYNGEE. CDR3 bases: TGTGCCAGCAGCGCCATCGAGTGGGCGGGACTCAACAATGAGCAGTTCTTC. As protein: CASSAIEWAGLNNEQFF.

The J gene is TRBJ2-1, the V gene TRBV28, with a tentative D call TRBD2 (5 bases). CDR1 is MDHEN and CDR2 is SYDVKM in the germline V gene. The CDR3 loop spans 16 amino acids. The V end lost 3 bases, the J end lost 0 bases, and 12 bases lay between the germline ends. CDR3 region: CASSFRGERSYNEQFF. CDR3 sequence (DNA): TGTGCCAGCAGTTTCCGGGGAGAACGCTCCTACAATGAGCAGTTCTTC.

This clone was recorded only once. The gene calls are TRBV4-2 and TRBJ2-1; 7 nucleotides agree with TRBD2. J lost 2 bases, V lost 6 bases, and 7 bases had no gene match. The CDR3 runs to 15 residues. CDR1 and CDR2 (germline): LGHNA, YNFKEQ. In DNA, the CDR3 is TGTGCCAGCAGTCCGGCTAGCGGTACCTACAATGAGCAGTTCTTC. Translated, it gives CASSPASGTYNEQFF.

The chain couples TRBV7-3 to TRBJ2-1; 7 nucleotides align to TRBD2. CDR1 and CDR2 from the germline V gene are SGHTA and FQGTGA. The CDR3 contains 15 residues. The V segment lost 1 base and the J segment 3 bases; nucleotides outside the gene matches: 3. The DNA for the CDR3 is TGTGCCAGCAGCTTAAATCTAGCGGTCTACAATGAGCAGTTCTTC. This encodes CASSLNLAVYNEQFF.

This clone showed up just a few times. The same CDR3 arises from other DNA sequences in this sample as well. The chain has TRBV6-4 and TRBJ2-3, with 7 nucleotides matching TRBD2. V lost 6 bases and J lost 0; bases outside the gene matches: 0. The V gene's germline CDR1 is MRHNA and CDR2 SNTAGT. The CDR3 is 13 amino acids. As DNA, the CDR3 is TGTGCCAGCAGCGGGGGGAGCACAGATACGCAGTATTTT. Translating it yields CASSGGSTDTQYF.

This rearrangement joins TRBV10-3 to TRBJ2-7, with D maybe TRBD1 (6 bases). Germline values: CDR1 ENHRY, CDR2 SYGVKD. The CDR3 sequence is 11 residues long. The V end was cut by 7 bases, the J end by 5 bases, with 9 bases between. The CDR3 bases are TGTGCCATCAAACAGGGCCACGAGCAGTACTTC. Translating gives CAIKQGHEQYF.

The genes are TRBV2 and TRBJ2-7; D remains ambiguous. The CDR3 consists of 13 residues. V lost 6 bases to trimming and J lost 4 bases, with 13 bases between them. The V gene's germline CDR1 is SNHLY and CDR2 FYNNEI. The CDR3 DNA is TGTGCCAGCAGAGGCTCCCACTATTACGAGCAGTACTTC. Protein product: CASRGSHYYEQYF.

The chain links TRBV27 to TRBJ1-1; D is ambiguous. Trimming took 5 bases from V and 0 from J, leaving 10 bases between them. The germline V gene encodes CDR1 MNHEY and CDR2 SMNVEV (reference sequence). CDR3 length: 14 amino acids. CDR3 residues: CASSLGRMNTEAFF. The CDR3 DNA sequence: TGTGCCAGCAGTCTCGGCAGGATGAACACTGAAGCTTTCTTT.

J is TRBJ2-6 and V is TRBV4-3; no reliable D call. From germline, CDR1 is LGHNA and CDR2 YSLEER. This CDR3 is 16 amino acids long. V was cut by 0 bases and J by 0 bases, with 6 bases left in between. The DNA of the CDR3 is TGCGCCAGCAGCCAAGAAGTCGGCTCTGGGGCCAACGTCCTGACTTTC. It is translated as CASSQEVGSGANVLTF.

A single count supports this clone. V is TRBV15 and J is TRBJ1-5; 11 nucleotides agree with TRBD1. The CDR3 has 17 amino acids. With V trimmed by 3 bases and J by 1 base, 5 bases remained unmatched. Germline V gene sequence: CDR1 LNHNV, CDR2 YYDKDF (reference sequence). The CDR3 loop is CATSRDRDRGSNQPQHF. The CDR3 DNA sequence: TGTGCCACCAGCAGGGACCGGGACAGGGGGAGCAATCAGCCCCAGCATTTT. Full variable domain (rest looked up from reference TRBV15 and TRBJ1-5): DAMVIQNPRYQVTQFGKPVTLSCSQTLNHNVMYWYQQKSSQAPKLLFHYYDKDFNNEADTPDNFQSRRPNTSFCFLDIRSPGLGDTAMYLCATSRDRDRGSNQPQHFGDGTRLSIL.

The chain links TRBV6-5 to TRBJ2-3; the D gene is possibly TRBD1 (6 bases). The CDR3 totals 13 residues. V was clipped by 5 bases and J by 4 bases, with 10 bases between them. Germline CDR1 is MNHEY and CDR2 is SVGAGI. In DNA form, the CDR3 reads TGTGCCAGCAGTGCCCAGGGGCCAGATACGCAGTATTTT. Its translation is CASSAQGPDTQYF.

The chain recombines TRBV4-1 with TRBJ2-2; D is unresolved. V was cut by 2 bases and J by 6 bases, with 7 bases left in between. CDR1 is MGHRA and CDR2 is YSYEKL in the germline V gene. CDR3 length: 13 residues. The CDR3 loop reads CASSQFQAGELFF. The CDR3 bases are TGCGCCAGCAGCCAATTTCAGGCCGGGGAGCTGTTTTTT.

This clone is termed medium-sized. DNA of the CDR3: TGTGCCAGCAGTGAGTCCGGGGAAAATTCACCCCTCCACTTT. It translates to CASSESGENSPLHF. The rearrangement joins TRBV6-4 to TRBJ1-6; D uncertain. Trimming shortened V by 3 bases and J by 7 bases, and 10 bases separated the two germline ends. Looked up from germline, CDR1 is MRHNA and CDR2 is SNTAGT. CDR3 size: 14 residues.

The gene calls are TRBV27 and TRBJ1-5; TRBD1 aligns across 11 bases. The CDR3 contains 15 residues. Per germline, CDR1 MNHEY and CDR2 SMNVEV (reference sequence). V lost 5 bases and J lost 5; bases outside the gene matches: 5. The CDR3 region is CASSPRTGGDQPQHF. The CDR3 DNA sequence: TGTGCCAGCAGTCCTCGGACAGGGGGCGATCAGCCCCAGCATTTT.

The CDR3 region is CASRAGFLNTGELFF. In nucleotides, the CDR3 is TGTGCCAGCAGGGCCGGGTTCCTGAACACCGGGGAGCTGTTTTTT. V and J are TRBV2 and TRBJ2-2; D gene unclear. V was pared by 6 bases and J by 1 base, with 12 bases between. CDR1 and CDR2 from the germline V gene are SNHLY and FYNNEI. This CDR3 is built from 15 residues. The full variable domain, its missing parts supplied by reference TRBV2 and TRBJ2-2, is EPEVTQTPSHQVTQMGQEVILRCVPISNHLYFYWYRQILGQKVEFLVSFYNNEISEKSEIFDDQFSVERPDGSNFTLKIRSTKLEDSAMYFCASRAGFLNTGELFFGEGSRLTVL.

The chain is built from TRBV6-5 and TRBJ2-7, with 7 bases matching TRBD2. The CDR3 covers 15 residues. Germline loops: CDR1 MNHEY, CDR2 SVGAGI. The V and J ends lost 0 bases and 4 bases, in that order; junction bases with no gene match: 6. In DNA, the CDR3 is TGTGCCAGCAGTTACTCGTGGGAGGGGCGATACGAGCAGTACTTC. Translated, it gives CASSYSWEGRYEQYF.

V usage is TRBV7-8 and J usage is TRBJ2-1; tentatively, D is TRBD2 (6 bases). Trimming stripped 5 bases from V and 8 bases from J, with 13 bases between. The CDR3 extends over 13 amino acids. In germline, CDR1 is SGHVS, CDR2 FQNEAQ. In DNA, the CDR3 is TGTGCCAGCAGCCCGGGAGTTAGAGATGAGCAGTTCTTC. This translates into CASSPGVRDEQFF.